Listed below are T cell receptor beta chains from one sample, sequenced in a study of T and B cells in COVID-19 patients. TCRdb re-derived calls from the multiplex PCR reads in MiXCR, one entry per CDR3 protein. The table has 5,500 to 7,000 distinct CDR3 sequences, less than 35% seen once. Sequencing was performed on blood. Source of these receptors: a human donor with active COVID-19. The donor label of this sample is uncertain. Each CDR3 is given with its conserved first and last residue. A D gene is named only where the DNA matches it firmly. For some rows the clone size is stated as once, few or many, or as a class when expanded; others skip it.

abundance: medium-sized; j_gene: TRBJ2-3; len: 11; v_gene: TRBV6-5; d_gene: -; CDR3nt: TGTGCCAGCAGTTTTCAGGAGGCGCAGTATTTT; CDR3aa: CASSFQEAQYF
abundance: few; j_gene: TRBJ1-1; len: 12; v_gene: TRBV20-1; d_gene: -; CDR3nt: TGCAGTGCTAAAGACCCGAACACTGAAGCTTTCTTT; CDR3aa: CSAKDPNTEAFF
abundance: medium-sized; j_gene: TRBJ2-3; len: 14; v_gene: TRBV6-1; d_gene: TRBD2; CDR3nt: TGTGCCAGCAGTGAAGGACTAGCAGCAGATACGCAGTATTTT; CDR3aa: CASSEGLAADTQYF
abundance: -; j_gene: TRBJ1-5; len: 22; v_gene: TRBV27; d_gene: TRBD1; CDR3nt: TGTGCCAGCAGTTTATCGGCTTTTGGGGACAGGAATACTACCCCTCCCAATCAGCCCCAGCATTTT; CDR3aa: CASSLSAFGDRNTTPPNQPQHF
abundance: -; j_gene: TRBJ1-3; len: 16; v_gene: TRBV6-4; d_gene: -; CDR3nt: TGTGCCAGCAGTGACAAGGGAGCAAGCCCATGGGACACCATATATTTT; CDR3aa: CASSDKGASPWDTIYF
abundance: -; j_gene: TRBJ1-1; len: 11; v_gene: TRBV12-3/TRBV12-4; d_gene: -; CDR3nt: TGTGCCAGCAGTTTTTACACTGAAGCTTTCTTT; CDR3aa: CASSFYTEAFF
abundance: medium-sized; j_gene: TRBJ2-3; len: 15; v_gene: TRBV19; d_gene: -; CDR3nt: TGTGCCACTGCCTTAGACATGTACCGCACAGATACGCAGTATTTT; CDR3aa: CATALDMYRTDTQYF
abundance: -; j_gene: TRBJ2-7; len: 12; v_gene: TRBV21-1; d_gene: -; CDR3nt: TGTGCCAGCAGTAAGGATACCTACGAGCAGTACTTC; CDR3aa: CASSKDTYEQYF
abundance: few; j_gene: TRBJ2-2; len: 11; v_gene: TRBV30; d_gene: -; CDR3nt: TGTGCCTGGAGTGTGACCGGGGAGCTGTTTTTT; CDR3aa: CAWSVTGELFF
abundance: -; j_gene: TRBJ2-7; len: 13; v_gene: TRBV6-5; d_gene: -; CDR3nt: TGTGCCAGCAGTTACTCGGGGCGGCGGGAGCAGTACTTC; CDR3aa: CASSYSGRREQYF
abundance: medium-sized; j_gene: TRBJ2-3; len: 14; v_gene: TRBV5-5; d_gene: TRBD1; CDR3nt: TGTGCCAGCAGCCAACAGGGGGCACCAGATACGCAGTATTTT; CDR3aa: CASSQQGAPDTQYF
abundance: -; j_gene: TRBJ1-1; len: 13; v_gene: TRBV6-5; d_gene: -; CDR3nt: TGTGCCAGCAGTTACGACCCGAACACTGAAGCTTTCTTT; CDR3aa: CASSYDPNTEAFF
abundance: -; j_gene: TRBJ2-2; len: 18; v_gene: TRBV7-2; d_gene: -; CDR3nt: TGTGCCAGCAGCTTAGTAGGGGGGTGGGGGAGAGACACCGGGGAGCTGTTTTTT; CDR3aa: CASSLVGGWGRDTGELFF
abundance: -; j_gene: TRBJ2-1; len: 13; v_gene: TRBV6-1; d_gene: -; CDR3nt: TGTGCCAGCATCAGGACCTATACAACGGAGCAGTTCTTC; CDR3aa: CASIRTYTTEQFF
abundance: medium-sized; j_gene: TRBJ2-2; len: 15; v_gene: TRBV18; d_gene: -; CDR3nt: TGTGCCAGCTCACCGCGCGAGGGGTACACCGGGGAGCTGTTTTTT; CDR3aa: CASSPREGYTGELFF
abundance: few; j_gene: TRBJ1-5; len: 17; v_gene: TRBV10-3; d_gene: -; CDR3nt: TGTGCCATCAGTGAGTCGATTTCAGGGCAGGGGAATCAGCCCCAGCATTTT; CDR3aa: CAISESISGQGNQPQHF
abundance: -; j_gene: TRBJ2-1; len: 22; v_gene: TRBV6-2/TRBV6-3; d_gene: -; CDR3nt: TGTGCCAGCAGTTCCCTGTCTACTCAATTAGCAGGAGGCTCGATCTCCTACAATGAGCAGTTCTTC; CDR3aa: CASSSLSTQLAGGSISYNEQFF
abundance: -; j_gene: TRBJ2-5; len: 15; v_gene: TRBV5-1; d_gene: TRBD1; CDR3nt: TGCGCCAGCAGCTTGGGGAGGACAGGCCAAGAGACCCAGTACTTC; CDR3aa: CASSLGRTGQETQYF
abundance: medium-sized; j_gene: TRBJ2-2; len: 11; v_gene: TRBV30; d_gene: -; CDR3nt: TGTGCCTGGACTCGCACCGGGGAGCTGTTTTTT; CDR3aa: CAWTRTGELFF
abundance: medium-sized; j_gene: TRBJ2-7; len: 16; v_gene: TRBV6-5; d_gene: TRBD2; CDR3nt: TGTGCCAGCAGACGCGGACTAGCGGGAGGTGATAACGAGCAGTACTTC; CDR3aa: CASRRGLAGGDNEQYF
abundance: few; j_gene: TRBJ2-7; len: 12; v_gene: TRBV6-1; d_gene: -; CDR3nt: TGTGCCAGCAGTGAAGCGCTAGGAGAGCAGTACTTC; CDR3aa: CASSEALGEQYF
abundance: medium-sized; j_gene: TRBJ2-7; len: 14; v_gene: TRBV11-3; d_gene: -; CDR3nt: TGTGCCAGCAGCTTAGGGGGAGCCACCTACGAGCAGTACTTC; CDR3aa: CASSLGGATYEQYF
abundance: few; j_gene: TRBJ2-1; len: 14; v_gene: TRBV18; d_gene: -; CDR3nt: TGTGCCAGCTCACCGGCTTTAGCGAGGGATGAGCAGTTCTTC; CDR3aa: CASSPALARDEQFF
abundance: -; j_gene: TRBJ1-2; len: 15; v_gene: TRBV12-3/TRBV12-4; d_gene: -; CDR3nt: TGTGCCAGCAGTTTAAATCCCCCAGCCGGCGAGGGCTACACCTTC; CDR3aa: CASSLNPPAGEGYTF
abundance: -; j_gene: TRBJ1-1; len: 15; v_gene: TRBV6-5; d_gene: TRBD1; CDR3nt: TGTGCCAGCAGTTCCCCATACAGGGGCAACACTGAAGCTTTCTTT; CDR3aa: CASSSPYRGNTEAFF
abundance: medium-sized; j_gene: TRBJ2-2; len: 14; v_gene: TRBV6-5; d_gene: -; CDR3nt: TGTGCCAGCAGTTACTACGACAGAGCCGGGGAGCTGTTTTTT; CDR3aa: CASSYYDRAGELFF
abundance: -; j_gene: TRBJ1-2; len: 16; v_gene: TRBV7-2; d_gene: -; CDR3nt: TGTGCCAGCAGCTTAGCGTCGGTCGGGGAGGCTAATGGCTACACCTTC; CDR3aa: CASSLASVGEANGYTF
abundance: -; j_gene: TRBJ2-5; len: 12; v_gene: TRBV20-1; d_gene: -; CDR3nt: TGCAGTGCTAGCCCGGGCGAAGAGACCCAGTACTTC; CDR3aa: CSASPGEETQYF
abundance: medium-sized; j_gene: TRBJ1-3; len: 16; v_gene: TRBV19; d_gene: -; CDR3nt: TGTGCCAGTAGTATTAAAGGGGAAATCTCTGGAAACACCATATATTTT; CDR3aa: CASSIKGEISGNTIYF
abundance: -; j_gene: TRBJ1-2; len: 13; v_gene: TRBV30; d_gene: -; CDR3nt: TGTGCCTGGAGTGAGAAAGGGGCGGAGGGCTACACCTTC; CDR3aa: CAWSEKGAEGYTF
abundance: -; j_gene: TRBJ1-1; len: 14; v_gene: TRBV6-5; d_gene: -; CDR3nt: TGTGCCACTAGTGCAGGAGCCATGAACACTGAAGCTTTCTTT; CDR3aa: CATSAGAMNTEAFF
abundance: few; j_gene: TRBJ1-3; len: 15; v_gene: TRBV5-4; d_gene: TRBD1; CDR3nt: TGTGCCAGCAGCTTGGGACAGGGGGTGAGAAACACCATATATTTT; CDR3aa: CASSLGQGVRNTIYF
abundance: -; j_gene: TRBJ1-2; len: 14; v_gene: TRBV5-6; d_gene: -; CDR3nt: TGTGCCAGAAGCTACCTGGACAAGCGAGAGGGCTACACCTTC; CDR3aa: CARSYLDKREGYTF
abundance: medium-sized; j_gene: TRBJ2-3; len: 15; v_gene: TRBV27; d_gene: TRBD1; CDR3nt: TGTGCCAGCAGTTTGATCGGACAGGGGACAGATACGCAGTATTTT; CDR3aa: CASSLIGQGTDTQYF
abundance: -; j_gene: TRBJ2-3; len: 12; v_gene: TRBV28; d_gene: -; CDR3nt: TGTGCCAGCACGGGAGAAACAGATACGCAGTATTTT; CDR3aa: CASTGETDTQYF
abundance: few; j_gene: TRBJ1-6; len: 16; v_gene: TRBV7-6; d_gene: TRBD1; CDR3nt: TGTGCCAGCAGCCCCGGACAGGGTGTGAGGAATTCACCCCTCCACTTT; CDR3aa: CASSPGQGVRNSPLHF
abundance: -; j_gene: TRBJ2-1; len: 17; v_gene: TRBV21-1; d_gene: -; CDR3nt: TGTGCCAGCAGCAAAGGGGGGGCTAGCGGGAGGAACAATGAGCAGTTCTTC; CDR3aa: CASSKGGASGRNNEQFF
abundance: -; j_gene: TRBJ2-1; len: 14; v_gene: TRBV12-3/TRBV12-4; d_gene: -; CDR3nt: TGTGCCAGCAGTTCAGGTTACCCAACGGGTGAGCAGTTCTTC; CDR3aa: CASSSGYPTGEQFF
abundance: medium-sized; j_gene: TRBJ2-7; len: 13; v_gene: TRBV27; d_gene: -; CDR3nt: TGTGCCAGCAGTTTAGCCAGGGACTACGAGCAGTACTTC; CDR3aa: CASSLARDYEQYF
abundance: few; j_gene: TRBJ1-1; len: 13; v_gene: TRBV19; d_gene: -; CDR3nt: TGTGCCAGTAAGTGGCAGTTGAACACTGAAGCTTTCTTT; CDR3aa: CASKWQLNTEAFF
abundance: -; j_gene: TRBJ1-1; len: 13; v_gene: TRBV6-1; d_gene: -; CDR3nt: TGTGCCAGCAGTGAACGAGACAGAGGTGAAGCTTTCTTT; CDR3aa: CASSERDRGEAFF
abundance: medium-sized; j_gene: TRBJ1-5; len: 14; v_gene: TRBV19; d_gene: -; CDR3nt: TGTGCCAGTAGTATAGGACAGCCCAATCAGCCCCAGCATTTT; CDR3aa: CASSIGQPNQPQHF
abundance: medium-sized; j_gene: TRBJ1-1; len: 13; v_gene: TRBV29-1; d_gene: -; CDR3nt: TGCAGCGTTGTTATATCGGGGAACACTGAAGCTTTCTTT; CDR3aa: CSVVISGNTEAFF
abundance: -; j_gene: TRBJ2-5; len: 17; v_gene: TRBV9; d_gene: TRBD2; CDR3nt: TGTGCCAGCAGCGTAGGCAATAGCGGGATGTCTATGGAGACCCAGTACTTC; CDR3aa: CASSVGNSGMSMETQYF
abundance: medium-sized; j_gene: TRBJ1-5; len: 14; v_gene: TRBV19; d_gene: -; CDR3nt: TGTGCCAGTAGTATGGGGCAGGGTAATCAGCCCCAGCATTTT; CDR3aa: CASSMGQGNQPQHF
abundance: medium-sized; j_gene: TRBJ1-3; len: 13; v_gene: TRBV30; d_gene: -; CDR3nt: TGTGCCTGGACCGGCCCAGGTGGAAACACCATATATTTT; CDR3aa: CAWTGPGGNTIYF
abundance: -; j_gene: TRBJ2-4; len: 14; v_gene: TRBV12-3/TRBV12-4; d_gene: -; CDR3nt: TGTGCCAGCAGACTAACTACAGGGTCCCCCATTCAGTACTTC; CDR3aa: CASRLTTGSPIQYF
abundance: -; j_gene: TRBJ2-7; len: 14; v_gene: TRBV7-9; d_gene: TRBD1; CDR3nt: TGTGCCAGCAGCTCCGACAGGGGGCGGTACGAGCAGTACTTC; CDR3aa: CASSSDRGRYEQYF
abundance: few; j_gene: TRBJ1-2; len: 14; v_gene: TRBV19; d_gene: -; CDR3nt: TGTGCCAGCCGGATCCGGGGTACGATGGGTGGCTACACCTTC; CDR3aa: CASRIRGTMGGYTF
abundance: medium-sized; j_gene: TRBJ2-3; len: 14; v_gene: TRBV30; d_gene: TRBD2; CDR3nt: TGTGCCTGGAAGCTAGCGGGAGCCAAAGATACGCAGTATTTT; CDR3aa: CAWKLAGAKDTQYF
abundance: few; j_gene: TRBJ2-1; len: 18; v_gene: TRBV6-2/TRBV6-3; d_gene: TRBD2; CDR3nt: TGTGCCAGCAGTTACTCGAGCGGGGGCCTGAACTCCTACAATGAGCAGTTCTTC; CDR3aa: CASSYSSGGLNSYNEQFF
abundance: medium-sized; j_gene: TRBJ2-3; len: 14; v_gene: TRBV6-5; d_gene: -; CDR3nt: TGTGCCAGCAGTTACTCCCGGTCCACAGATACGCAGTATTTT; CDR3aa: CASSYSRSTDTQYF
abundance: few; j_gene: TRBJ1-2; len: 11; v_gene: TRBV30; d_gene: -; CDR3nt: TGTGCCCTGGCTGGGAAGTATGGCTACACCTTC; CDR3aa: CALAGKYGYTF
abundance: -; j_gene: TRBJ1-1; len: 14; v_gene: TRBV10-3; d_gene: -; CDR3nt: TGTGCCAGCAGTGAGTCGCTGACGAACACTGAAGCTTTCTTT; CDR3aa: CASSESLTNTEAFF